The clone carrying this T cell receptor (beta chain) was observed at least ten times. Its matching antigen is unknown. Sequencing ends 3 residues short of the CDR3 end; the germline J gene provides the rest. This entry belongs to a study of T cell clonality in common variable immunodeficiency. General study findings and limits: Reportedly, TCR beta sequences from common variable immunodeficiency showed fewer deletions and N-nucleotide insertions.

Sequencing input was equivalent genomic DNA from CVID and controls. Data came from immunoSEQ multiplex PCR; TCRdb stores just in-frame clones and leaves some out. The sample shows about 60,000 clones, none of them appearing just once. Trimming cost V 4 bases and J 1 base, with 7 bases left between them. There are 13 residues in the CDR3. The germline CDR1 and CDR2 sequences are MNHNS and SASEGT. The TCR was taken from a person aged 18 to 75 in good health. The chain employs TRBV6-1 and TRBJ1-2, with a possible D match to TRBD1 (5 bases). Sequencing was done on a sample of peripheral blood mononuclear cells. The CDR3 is CASSAGGNYGYTF. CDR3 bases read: TGTGCCAGCAGTGCGGGGGGTAACTATGGC.